These 2 T cell receptor beta chains originate from one sample sequenced in a study of human T cells and chemical hapten exposure. Each CDR3 protein is one row after TCRdb ran MiXCR on the RACE reads. The data show a few hundred thousand distinct CDR3 sequences, over 7.5% seen once. Stated time point: pre-sensitization, week 0. Treatment here: therapeutic diphenylcyclopropenone sensitization with weekly scalp DPC. The material was whole blood, obtained in connection with sensitization to the hapten diphenylcyclopropenone (DPC). The receptors here all came from a man aged 18 to 30 with alopecia areata. Some clones in this sample may be carry-over from other donors' samples.

This clonotype was found a few times. This rearrangement joins TRBV20-1 to TRBJ2-1; D is possibly TRBD2 (6 bases). The germline V gene encodes CDR1 DFQATT and CDR2 SNEGSKA (reference sequence). The germline V and J ends were trimmed by 0 bases and 5 bases, with 14 bases remaining between them. This CDR3 region has 15 residues. The CDR3 loop reads CSARELALLNNEQFF. CDR3 nucleotide sequence: TGCAGTGCTAGAGAGCTAGCGCTATTGAACAATGAGCAGTTCTTC.

This CDR3 is CASSFGDRDDPYEQYV. CDR3 DNA sequence: TGCGCCAGCAGCTTTGGCGACCGGGACGATCCCTACGAGCAGTACGTC. The genes are TRBV5-1 and TRBJ2-7; D could derive from TRBD1 or TRBD2 (5 bases each). V was trimmed by 2 bases and J by 2 bases, leaving 17 bases between them. Germline CDR1 reads SGHRS; CDR2 reads YFSETQ. The CDR3 consists of 16 residues.